The T cell receptor (beta chain) under discussion was sequenced for a study of untreated major depressive disorder. Study-level points and caveats: TRBV25-01 and TRBV02-01 followed the flow pattern without significance. Three preselected Vbeta families were the sole sequencing comparisons.

Assay used: immunoSEQ multiplex PCR; TCRdb lists only in-frame clones, some missing. The sample lists tens of thousands of clones, roughly 91% seen once, with around 0.5% in the top ten. The CDR3 consists of 12 residues. Deletions cut 11 bases from V and 0 bases from J, with 11 bases between. CDR1 and CDR2 (germline): ENHRY, SYGVKD. Donors lacked major illness, comorbidities, regular medication, drug use, or heavy drinking. Comment on this clone: As yet, its antigen is unknown.

Sample: CD4+ T cells from PBMCs. This clonotype was sampled from a woman in her forties in good health. The genes are TRBV10-3 and TRBJ2-7, with D possibly TRBD2 on 6 matching bases. The CDR3 region is CASGEDSYEQYF. As DNA, the CDR3 is TGTGCCTCCGGGGAGGACTCCTACGAGCAGTACTTC.